In its sample, the clone carrying this TCR beta chain was seen many times. Its antigen is not known. TCR beta CDR3 region amplification was performed from RNA transcripts. The HTBI set primed first-round TCR CDR3 RT-PCR. In TCRdb, the multiplex PCR reads were re-called with MiXCR into one record per CDR3 protein. Among 250,000 or so distinct CDR3 sequences listed, around 15% were seen once. This record comes from a study of T cells in Graves' hyperthyroidism and ophthalmopathy. At the level of the study: Upon initial diagnosis and before any treatment, peripheral blood was collected. General study results and limits: Most clonotypes expanded in the thyroid (above 0.001) were also present in blood.

CDR3 length: 12 amino acids. Germline lookup yields CDR1 KGHSH and CDR2 LQKENI. Between the trimmed V and J ends, which lost 1 base and 14 bases, there was a span of 12 bases. Patients showing uncontrolled infection, other autoimmune disease, pregnancy or lactation were ineligible. The chain employs TRBV18 and TRBJ1-5, with D possibly matching TRBD1 (6 bases). The sequencing sample was made of blood. This TCR was sampled from a woman aged 50 to 60 with Graves' hyperthyroidism that later progressed to Graves' ophthalmopathy. The chain's CDR3 is CASSPQVRDKHF. For the CDR3, the DNA is TGTGCCAGCTCACCACAAGTAAGGGACAAGCATTTT.